A selection of T cell receptor beta chains follows, all from one sample in a study of T cell repertoires in cytomegalovirus infection. TCRdb ran MiXCR on the reads and lists one entry per CDR3 protein. The sample carries under 500,000 distinct CDR3 sequences, about 39% recorded once. No antigen has been assigned to these receptors. This specimen consisted of cultured PBMCs, obtained from culture after CMV antigen stimulation. These receptors were collected from a human donor in good health (CMV status not recorded). Some clones in this sample may be carry-over from other donors' samples. Both conserved end residues are part of each CDR3. Each record gives: clone size, J gene, D gene, V gene, CDR3 DNA, CDR3 protein. The D gene is left open where the match is weak. Clone size appears in some rows only: once, few, many, or a class for an expanded clone.

. TRBJ2-7 TRBD2 TRBV12-3/TRBV12-4 TGTGCCAGCAGAGCGGGACTCCTGGACGACGAGCAGTACTTC CASRAGLLDDEQYF
once TRBJ2-5 TRBD2 TRBV7-8 TGTGCCAGCAGCTCCCCGGATCTAGCGGGTGGAGAGACCCAGTACTTC CASSSPDLAGGETQYF
. TRBJ1-2 TRBD1 TRBV7-9 TGTGCCAGCAGCTCGACAGGGCCTGATGTCTACACCTTC CASSSTGPDVYTF
few TRBJ2-1 TRBD2 TRBV2 TGTGCCAGCGGAACTCCGGGACTAGCGGCCTACAATGAGCAGTTCTTC CASGTPGLAAYNEQFF
few TRBJ2-1 TRBD2 TRBV18 TGTGCCAGCTCACCACCGAGTAGCGGGGGGAGCAATGAGCAGTTCTTC CASSPPSSGGSNEQFF
. TRBJ2-7 . TRBV7-9 TGTGCCAGCAGCAAGAGGGGCTCAGGGCTAAACTACGAGCAGTACTTC CASSKRGSGLNYEQYF
few TRBJ1-1 . TRBV7-9 TGTGCCATCCTGGGGGGCCCTAATTCTATGAACACTGAAGCTTTCTTT CAILGGPNSMNTEAFF
few TRBJ1-1 . TRBV6-2/TRBV6-3 TGTGCCAGCAGTTTTCGACCGGGACGGCTTATGAACACTGAAGCTTTCTTT CASSFRPGRLMNTEAFF
. TRBJ2-7 TRBD1 TRBV10-3 TGTGCCATCAAAGACGACAGGGACGAGCAGTACTTC CAIKDDRDEQYF
few TRBJ2-1 . TRBV11-2 TGTGCCAGCAGCCCCCGGCAGGGCCCCCGCAATGAGCAGTTCTTC CASSPRQGPRNEQFF
. TRBJ2-7 TRBD2 TRBV5-4 TGTGCCAGCAGCTTGGAGGCTAGCGGGAGGAGTTACGAGCAGTACTTC CASSLEASGRSYEQYF
. TRBJ1-6 TRBD1 TRBV28 TGTGCCAGCAGCCGGGACAGGGGGAGGAATAATTCACCCCTCCACTTT CASSRDRGRNNSPLHF
. TRBJ2-7 . TRBV27 TGTGCCAGCAGTTTATCCGGAGAGGGGAAGGTCTACGAGCAGTACTTC CASSLSGEGKVYEQYF
. TRBJ2-7 TRBD1 TRBV20-1 TGCAGTGCTCGGGGACAGGGTTACGAGCAGTACTTC CSARGQGYEQYF
few TRBJ2-7 . TRBV29-1 TGCAGCGTTGCGAATTACGAGCAGTACTTC CSVANYEQYF
few TRBJ1-5 TRBD1 TRBV12-3/TRBV12-4 TGTGCCAGCAGCCGTCGATCGGGACAGGGGATCGGCAATCAGCCCCAGCATTTT CASSRRSGQGIGNQPQHF
few TRBJ1-1 . TRBV11-2 TGTGCCAGCAGCAGTAGGACACAGGGACTGAACACTGAAGCTTTCTTT CASSSRTQGLNTEAFF
. TRBJ2-5 . TRBV11-2 TGTGCCAGCAGCACAACACGGATCCAAGAGACCCAGTACTTC CASSTTRIQETQYF
few TRBJ2-3 . TRBV7-2 TGTGCCAGCAGATGGGGGGAGGGCACAGATACGCAGTATTTT CASRWGEGTDTQYF
. TRBJ2-5 . TRBV6-2/TRBV6-3 TGTGCCAGCAGTTCTCCTCGCCAAGCGGCGGAAGAGACCCAGTACTTC CASSSPRQAAEETQYF
few TRBJ2-1 . TRBV7-6 TGTGCCAGCAGCAAGGGGAGCTCCTACAATGAGCAGTTCTTC CASSKGSSYNEQFF
. TRBJ2-1 TRBD2 TRBV4-1 TGCGCCAGCAGCCATCGGACTAGCGGGGGGGACAATGAGCAGTTCTTC CASSHRTSGGDNEQFF
. TRBJ2-5 TRBD2 TRBV4-2 TGTGCCAGCAGCCAAGAGGGGACTAGGAAGGAGACCCAGTACTTC CASSQEGTRKETQYF
few TRBJ2-3 TRBD2 TRBV6-5 TGTGCCAGCAGTCGCGCCTCGGGGGGTGGCACAGATACGCAGTATTTT CASSRASGGGTDTQYF
. TRBJ1-1 . TRBV12-3/TRBV12-4 TGTGCCAGCAGCCCCATCACACAGGGTAAGGACACTGAAGCTTTCTTT CASSPITQGKDTEAFF
. TRBJ1-5 . TRBV12-3/TRBV12-4 TGTGCCAGCAGTTCGGGGGACGCGCCCCAGCATTTT CASSSGDAPQHF
. TRBJ1-1 . TRBV12-3/TRBV12-4 TGTGCCAGCAGTTTAGAAGGCCCGATGGGCGCTTTCTTT CASSLEGPMGAFF
. TRBJ1-5 . TRBV12-3/TRBV12-4 TGTGCCAGCAGTTTAGCCCAGACGGATCAGCCCCAGCATTTT CASSLAQTDQPQHF
few TRBJ2-1 TRBD2 TRBV11-2 TGTGCCAGCAGCCTCCGACTAGCCTCCTACAATGAGCAGTTCTTC CASSLRLASYNEQFF
. TRBJ2-1 . TRBV7-2 TGTGCCAGCAGCTTATTCCCAGGGACTCGGGGGAATGAGCAGTTCTTC CASSLFPGTRGNEQFF
many TRBJ2-1 TRBD2 TRBV7-2 TGTGCCAGCAGCTTCCCGACTAGCGGGGTGTTTGGAGAGCAGTTCTTC CASSFPTSGVFGEQFF
. TRBJ2-7 . TRBV7-2 TGTGCCAGCAGCCGTAGCGGTTATTACGAGCAGTACTTC CASSRSGYYEQYF